These 16 T cell receptor beta chains share one sample of origin, sequenced in a study of T cells in Graves' hyperthyroidism and ophthalmopathy. Amplification of TCR beta CDR3 regions was performed using RNA transcripts as template. The TCR CDR3 was amplified in a first-round RT-PCR using the HTBI primer set. TCRdb redid the calling of the multiplex PCR reads with MiXCR, one entry per CDR3 protein. The table shows around 420,000 distinct CDR3 sequences, with roughly 15% occurring only once. Sequencing was done on a sample of blood. These receptors all come from a woman aged 18 to 35 with Graves' hyperthyroidism.

The chain joins TRBV5-6 to TRBJ2-7, with D possibly TRBD1 on 6 matching bases. Germline V gives CDR1 SGHDT, CDR2 YYEEEE. V was pared by 6 bases and J by 0 bases, with 13 bases between. The CDR3 covers 14 residues. In DNA form, the CDR3 reads TGTGCCAGCATCAAGGACAGAAGCTCCTACGAGCAGTACTTC. The encoded protein is CASIKDRSSYEQYF.

The sample holds a few counts of this clonotype. The CDR3 nucleotides read TGTGCCAGCAGTTACTCGATAGCGGGGGGGAGGGACGAGCAGTACTTC. Translating it yields CASSYSIAGGRDEQYF. The rearrangement links TRBV6-6 to TRBJ2-7, with 11 bases lining up with TRBD2. The CDR3 totals 16 residues. Germline V lookup: CDR1 MNHNY, CDR2 SVGAGI (reference sequence). Trimming removed 0 bases from V and 5 bases from J; junction bases left unmatched: 6.

This clonotype occurred many times. The chain recombines TRBV28 with TRBJ2-7, with D possibly being TRBD1 or TRBD2 (5 bases each). Per the germline V gene, CDR1 is MDHEN and CDR2 is SYDVKM. The CDR3 runs 14 residues. V was clipped by 5 bases and J by 3 bases, with 14 bases between them. The CDR3 here is CASSPRDLIYEQYF. CDR3 nucleotides: TGTGCCAGCAGTCCCCGGGACCTAATCTACGAGCAGTACTTC.

This clonotype appeared a few times. This sequence joins TRBV29-1 and TRBJ1-2; the match to TRBD1 covers 9 bases. The CDR3 runs to 13 residues. Germline V lookup: CDR1 SQVTM, CDR2 ANQGSEA. The J segment lost 8 bases and the V segment lost 7 bases, leaving 11 bases of the junction unmatched. CDR3 nucleotide sequence: TGCAGCGCTGGACAGGGGACATTGGGGGGCTACACCTTC. This gives the protein CSAGQGTLGGYTF.

In its sample, this clonotype was seen many times. The chain joins TRBV28 to TRBJ1-5, with TRBD1 matching over 8 bases. V gave up 0 bases and J gave up 3 bases; unmatched junction bases: 4. Per the germline V gene, CDR1 is MDHEN and CDR2 is SYDVKM. This CDR3 has 16 amino acids. CDR3 protein: CASSLWDRALNQPQHF. The CDR3 DNA follows: TGTGCCAGCAGTTTATGGGACAGGGCCCTCAATCAGCCCCAGCATTTT.

The J gene is TRBJ2-5, the V gene TRBV4-1; weak D call: TRBD1 (5 bases). Between the trimmed V and J ends, which lost 8 bases and 0 bases, there was a span of 16 bases. Germline loops: CDR1 MGHRA, CDR2 YSYEKL. CDR3 length: 15 residues. The CDR3 bases are TGCGCCAGCTCCCAGGTGGGGCTGAACCAAGAGACCCAGTACTTC. Translating it yields CASSQVGLNQETQYF.

The V gene is TRBV29-1, the J gene TRBJ1-1; weak D call: TRBD1 (5 bases). The germline V gene has CDR1 SQVTM and CDR2 ANQGSEA. This CDR3 is built from 13 residues. With 2 bases removed from V and 4 bases from J, the gap between germline ends came to 11 bases. CDR3 bases: TGCAGCGTTGAATGGGGGAAAGGCACTGAAGCTTTCTTT. Its translation: CSVEWGKGTEAFF.

In this sample, this clonotype turned up many times. CDR3 DNA sequence: TGTGCCAGTTCCTCCGCAGGGGGTGGTCAGACCCAGTACTTC. Residues: CASSSAGGGQTQYF. V gene TRBV30 combines with J gene TRBJ2-5, with 7 bases lining up with TRBD1. With V trimmed by 8 bases and J by 6 bases, 15 bases remained unmatched. Germline V CDR1 and CDR2: GTSNPN, SVGIG (reference sequence). The CDR3 extends over 14 amino acids.

This clonotype has a count of ten or more. The rearrangement uses TRBV3-1 and TRBJ2-1, with no clear D. This CDR3 spans 12 amino acids. Trimming removed 1 base at V and 6 bases at J, with 4 bases between. Per germline, CDR1 LGHDT and CDR2 YNNKEL (reference sequence). The chain's CDR3 is CASSQASNEQFF. The CDR3 DNA reads as TGTGCCAGCAGCCAAGCTTCCAATGAGCAGTTCTTC.

This clonotype was observed a handful of times. This sequence joins TRBV5-4 and TRBJ2-5; 8 bases map to TRBD2. The V gene's germline CDR1 is SGHNT and CDR2 YYREEE (reference sequence). The V segment lost 2 bases and the J segment 0 bases; nucleotides outside the gene matches: 3. This CDR3 has 15 residues. Here the CDR3 reads CASSLPSGHQETQYF. CDR3 nucleotides: TGTGCCAGCAGCTTACCTAGCGGGCACCAAGAGACCCAGTACTTC.

The chain joins TRBV2 to TRBJ1-5, with D possibly TRBD1 on 5 matching bases. V dropped 5 bases and J dropped 3 bases, with 17 bases sitting between them. This CDR3 contains 16 residues. Germline V gene data show CDR1 as SNHLY and CDR2 as FYNNEI. CDR3 amino acids: CASSFIRQTHNQPQHF. As DNA, the CDR3 is TGTGCCAGCAGTTTTATTCGACAGACCCACAATCAGCCCCAGCATTTT.

This clonotype has at least ten counts. This rearrangement joins TRBV20-1 to TRBJ2-5; unclear D gene. This CDR3 contains 15 residues. From germline, CDR1 is DFQATT and CDR2 SNEGSKA (reference sequence). The V and J ends lost 1 base and 1 base respectively, with 13 bases between them. CDR3 nucleotide sequence: TGCAGTGCTAGAGCACTATCGATCGTCCAAGAGACCCAGTACTTC. As protein: CSARALSIVQETQYF.

Comment on this clonotype: This sequence may be a read error, since a much larger clone differs from it by one base. The chain uses TRBV28 and TRBJ2-2; tentative D call: TRBD2 (6 bases). CDR1 is MDHEN, CDR2 SYDVKM, per germline. The CDR3 contains 13 residues. The CDR3 DNA reads as TGTGCCAGCGGGGACTCCTACACAGATACGCTGTATTTT. Protein product: CASGDSYTDTLYF.

There are many counts of this clonotype. This chain joins TRBV3-1 and TRBJ2-1, with 7 bases fitting TRBD2. CDR1 and CDR2 from the germline V gene are LGHDT and YNNKEL (reference sequence). The CDR3 has 17 amino acids. With 5 bases clipped from V and 4 bases from J, the junction kept 14 bases outside the gene matches. Here the CDR3 DNA reads TGTGCCAGCAGCGCCGCCTCTGGCGGGAGCACATACAATGAGCAGTTCTTC. Translated: CASSAASGGSTYNEQFF.

This chain uses TRBV9 with TRBJ2-1, with 13 bases identical to TRBD2. With 0 bases clipped from V and 4 bases from J, the junction kept 13 bases outside the gene matches. Germline-derived CDR1 and CDR2 are SGDLS and YYNGEE. CDR3 length equals 20 residues. The CDR3 protein is CASSVEVLAGGLPFYNEQFF. CDR3 in DNA: TGTGCCAGCAGCGTAGAGGTACTAGCGGGAGGGCTTCCTTTTTACAATGAGCAGTTCTTC.

This clonotype was counted only a few times. The chain has TRBV20-1 and TRBJ2-4; D is ambiguous. There are 15 residues in the CDR3. V lost 3 bases and J 0 bases, leaving 12 bases between the germline ends. CDR1 and CDR2 (germline): DFQATT, SNEGSKA (reference sequence). The CDR3 coding sequence is TGCAGTGCTAGTGCTAGGGCTCTAGCCAAAAACATTCAGTACTTC. This encodes CSASARALAKNIQYF.